This T cell receptor beta chain stems from a study of cytomegalovirus exposure and HLA in healthy donors. Study-level points and caveats: A later analysis reportedly found fewer N-insertions in an Asian-associated ancestry cluster than the approximately 670-donor mean.

As to this clone: Antigen specificity is unknown.

Germline V gene lookup returns CDR1 SNHLY and CDR2 FYNNEI. The CDR3 is 14 residues long. V was pared by 4 bases and J by 3 bases, with 12 bases between. The PCR used 60 Vbeta and 13 Jbeta primers. Assay used: immunoSEQ multiplex PCR; TCRdb lists only in-frame clones, some missing. In all, the sample yields 70,000 or so clones. The clonotype originates from a boy aged 5-17 years in good health and CMV-seronegative. Specimen: PBMCs. The chain recombines TRBV2 with TRBJ1-1, with TRBD1 as a possible D gene (6 bases). The CDR3 DNA is TGTGCCAGCAGTGTACGACAGGTGGACACTGAAGCTTTCTTT. Protein: CASSVRQVDTEAFF. The full variable domain, completed using reference TRBV2 and TRBJ1-1, is EPEVTQTPSHQVTQMGQEVILRCVPISNHLYFYWYRQILGQKVEFLVSFYNNEISEKSEIFDDQFSVERPDGSNFTLKIRSTKLEDSAMYFCASSVRQVDTEAFFGQGTRLTVV.